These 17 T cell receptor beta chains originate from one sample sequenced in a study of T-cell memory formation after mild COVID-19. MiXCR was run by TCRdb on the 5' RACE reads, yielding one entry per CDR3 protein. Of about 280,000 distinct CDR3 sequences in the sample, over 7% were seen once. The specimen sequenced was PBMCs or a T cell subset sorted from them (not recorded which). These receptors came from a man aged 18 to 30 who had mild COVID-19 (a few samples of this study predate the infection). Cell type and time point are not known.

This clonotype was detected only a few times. The CDR3 region is CASSLLGGRPQHF. The CDR3, as DNA: TGTGCCAGCAGCCTCCTCGGAGGACGACCCCAGCATTTT. V gene TRBV3-1 combines with J gene TRBJ1-5; D is uncertain. The CDR3 loop spans 13 amino acids. The germline V gene has CDR1 LGHDT and CDR2 YNNKEL (reference sequence). The ends were cut back, 4 bases at V and 10 bases at J, with 14 bases in the middle. The full variable domain, its missing parts supplied by reference TRBV3-1 and TRBJ1-5, is DTAVSQTPKYLVTQMGNDKSIKCEQNLGHDTMYWYKQDSKKFLKIMFSYNNKELIINETVPNRFSPKSPDKAHLNLHINSLELGDSAVYFCASSLLGGRPQHFGDGTRLSIL.

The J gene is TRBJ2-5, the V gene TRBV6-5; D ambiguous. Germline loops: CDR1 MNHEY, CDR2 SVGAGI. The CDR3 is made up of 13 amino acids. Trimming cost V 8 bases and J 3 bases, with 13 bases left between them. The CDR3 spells CASRARIKETQYF. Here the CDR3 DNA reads TGTGCCAGCCGGGCGAGGATTAAAGAGACCCAGTACTTC.

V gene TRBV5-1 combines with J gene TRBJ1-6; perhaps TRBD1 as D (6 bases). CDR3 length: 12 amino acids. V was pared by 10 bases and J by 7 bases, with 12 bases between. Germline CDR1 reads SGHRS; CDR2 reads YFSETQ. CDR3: CASHTGNSPLHF. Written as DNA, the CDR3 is TGCGCCTCTCATACAGGGAATTCACCCCTCCACTTT.

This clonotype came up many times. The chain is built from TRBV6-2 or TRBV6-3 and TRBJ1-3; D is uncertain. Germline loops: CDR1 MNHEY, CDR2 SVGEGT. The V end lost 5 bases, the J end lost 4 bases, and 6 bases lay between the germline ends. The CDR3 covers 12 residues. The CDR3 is CASSQLGNTIYF. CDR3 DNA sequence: TGTGCCAGCAGTCAGCTCGGAAACACCATATATTTT.

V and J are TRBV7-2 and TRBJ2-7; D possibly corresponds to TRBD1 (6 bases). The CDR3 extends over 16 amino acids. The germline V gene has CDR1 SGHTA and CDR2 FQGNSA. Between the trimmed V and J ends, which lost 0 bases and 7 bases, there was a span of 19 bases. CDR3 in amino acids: CASSLARLYRAEEQYF. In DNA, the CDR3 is TGTGCCAGCAGCTTAGCGCGACTTTACAGGGCGGAAGAGCAGTACTTC.

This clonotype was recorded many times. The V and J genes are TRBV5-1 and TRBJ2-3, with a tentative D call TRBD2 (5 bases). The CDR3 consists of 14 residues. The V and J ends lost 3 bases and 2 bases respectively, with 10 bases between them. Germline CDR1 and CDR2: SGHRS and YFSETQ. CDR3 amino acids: CASSWTPVTDTQYF. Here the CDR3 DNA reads TGCGCCAGCAGCTGGACTCCTGTCACAGATACGCAGTATTTT.

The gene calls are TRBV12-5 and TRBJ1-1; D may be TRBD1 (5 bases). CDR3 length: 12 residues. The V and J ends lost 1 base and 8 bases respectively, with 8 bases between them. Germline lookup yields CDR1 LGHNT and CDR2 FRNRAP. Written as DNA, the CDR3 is TGTGCTAGTGGTTTGGGTGCAGGGGAAGCTTTCTTT. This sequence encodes CASGLGAGEAFF.

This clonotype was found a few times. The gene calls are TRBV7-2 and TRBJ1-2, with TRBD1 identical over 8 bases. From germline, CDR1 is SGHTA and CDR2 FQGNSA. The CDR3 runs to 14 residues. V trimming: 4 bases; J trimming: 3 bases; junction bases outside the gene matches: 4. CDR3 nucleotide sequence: TGTGCCAGCAGCTCGACAGGGGACGACTATGGCTACACCTTC. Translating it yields CASSSTGDDYGYTF.

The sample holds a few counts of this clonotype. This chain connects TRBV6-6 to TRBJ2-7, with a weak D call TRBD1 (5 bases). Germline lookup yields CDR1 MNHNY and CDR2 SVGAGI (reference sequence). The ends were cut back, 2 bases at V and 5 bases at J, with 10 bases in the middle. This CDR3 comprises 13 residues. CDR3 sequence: CASSYIQGDEQYV. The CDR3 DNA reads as TGTGCCAGCAGTTACATCCAGGGCGACGAGCAGTACGTC.

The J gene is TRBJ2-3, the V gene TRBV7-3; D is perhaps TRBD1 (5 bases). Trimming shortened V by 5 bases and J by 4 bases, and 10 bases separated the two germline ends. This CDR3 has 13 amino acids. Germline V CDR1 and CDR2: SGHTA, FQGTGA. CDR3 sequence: CASSPRQSDTQYF. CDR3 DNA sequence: TGTGCCAGCAGCCCACGACAGTCAGATACGCAGTATTTT.

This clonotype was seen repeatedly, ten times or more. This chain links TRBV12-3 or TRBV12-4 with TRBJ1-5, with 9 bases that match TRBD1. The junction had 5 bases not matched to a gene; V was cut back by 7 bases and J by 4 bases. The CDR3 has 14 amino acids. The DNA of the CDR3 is TGTGCCAGCATCGGGACAGGGAGGAATCAGCCCCAGCATTTT. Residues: CASIGTGRNQPQHF.

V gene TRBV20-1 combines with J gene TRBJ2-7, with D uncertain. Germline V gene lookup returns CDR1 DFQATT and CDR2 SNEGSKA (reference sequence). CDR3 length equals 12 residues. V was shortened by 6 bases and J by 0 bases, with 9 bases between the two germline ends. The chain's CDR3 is CSARPDSYEQYF. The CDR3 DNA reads TGCAGTGCAAGACCGGACTCCTACGAGCAGTACTTC.

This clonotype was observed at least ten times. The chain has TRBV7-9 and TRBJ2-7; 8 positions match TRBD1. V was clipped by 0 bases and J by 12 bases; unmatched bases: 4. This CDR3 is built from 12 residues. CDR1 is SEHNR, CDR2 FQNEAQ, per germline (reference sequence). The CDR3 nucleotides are TGTGCCAGCAGCTTAGCAGGACAGGGCGGGTACTTC. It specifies CASSLAGQGGYF.

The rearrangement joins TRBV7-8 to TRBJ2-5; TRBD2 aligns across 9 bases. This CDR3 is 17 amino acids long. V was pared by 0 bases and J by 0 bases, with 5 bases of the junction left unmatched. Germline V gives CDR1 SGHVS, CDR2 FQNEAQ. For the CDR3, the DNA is TGTGCCAGCAGCTTAGCCGGACTAGCGCTGGACCAAGAGACCCAGTACTTC. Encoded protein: CASSLAGLALDQETQYF.

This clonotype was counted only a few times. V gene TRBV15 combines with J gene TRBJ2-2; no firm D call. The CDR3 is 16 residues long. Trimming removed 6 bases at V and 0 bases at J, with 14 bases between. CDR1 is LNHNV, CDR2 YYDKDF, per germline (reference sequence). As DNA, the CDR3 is TGTGCCACCAGAGAAAGCAGGCACACGAACACCGGGGAGCTGTTTTTT. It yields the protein CATRESRHTNTGELFF.

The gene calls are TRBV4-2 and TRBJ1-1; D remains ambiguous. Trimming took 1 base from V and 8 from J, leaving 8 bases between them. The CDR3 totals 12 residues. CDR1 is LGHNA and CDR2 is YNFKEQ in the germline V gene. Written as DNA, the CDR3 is TGTGCCAGCAGCCAAGTCCCCAGGGAAGCTTTCTTT. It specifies CASSQVPREAFF.

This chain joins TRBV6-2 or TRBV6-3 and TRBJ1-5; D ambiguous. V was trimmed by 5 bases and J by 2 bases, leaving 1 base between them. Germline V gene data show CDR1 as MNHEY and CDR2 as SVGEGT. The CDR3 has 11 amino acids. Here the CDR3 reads CASSGNQPQHF. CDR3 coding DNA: TGTGCCAGCAGTGGCAATCAGCCCCAGCATTTT.